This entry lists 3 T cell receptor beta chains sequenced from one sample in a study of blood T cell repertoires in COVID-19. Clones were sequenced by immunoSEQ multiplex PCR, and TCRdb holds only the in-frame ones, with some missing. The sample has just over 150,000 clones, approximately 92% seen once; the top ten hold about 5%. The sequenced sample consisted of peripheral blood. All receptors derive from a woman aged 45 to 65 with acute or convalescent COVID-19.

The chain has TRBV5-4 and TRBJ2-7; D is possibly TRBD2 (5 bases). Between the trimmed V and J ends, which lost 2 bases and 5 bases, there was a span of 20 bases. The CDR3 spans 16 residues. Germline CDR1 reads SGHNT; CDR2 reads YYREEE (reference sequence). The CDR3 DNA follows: TGTGCCAGCAGCTTTGTCCCCTCGGGGAAATTTGACGAGCAGTACTTC. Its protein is CASSFVPSGKFDEQYF.

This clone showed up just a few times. CDR3 DNA sequence: TGTGCCTGGAGTGTAGGGACATATGGCTACACCTTC. Protein: CAWSVGTYGYTF. The V and J genes are TRBV30 and TRBJ1-2; D is possibly TRBD1 (6 bases). V shed 0 bases and J shed 5 bases, with 7 bases lying between them. Germline CDR1 reads GTSNPN; CDR2 reads SVGIG (reference sequence). CDR3 size: 12 residues.

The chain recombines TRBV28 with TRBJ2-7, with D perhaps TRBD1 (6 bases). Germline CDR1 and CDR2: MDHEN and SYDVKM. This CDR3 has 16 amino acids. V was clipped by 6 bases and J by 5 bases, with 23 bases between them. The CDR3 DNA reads TGTGCCAGCAGGGCCCCAGGGGATGATACTTGGAACGAGCAGTACTTC. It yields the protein CASRAPGDDTWNEQYF.